This entry concerns a single TCR beta chain. Its antigen is unidentified. The sample comes from a study of T cell responses to AZD1222 COVID-19 vaccine. Study results and caveats: Spike was spanned by vaccine-associated CD4 TCRs, which were dominant at 160-218 and 743-854.

Germline V gene lookup returns CDR1 MDHEN and CDR2 SYDVKM. The CDR3 is 12 residues long. Trimming removed 5 bases from V and 4 bases from J, with 8 bases in between. Sequencing was performed with immunoSEQ multiplex PCR; in TCRdb, only in-frame clones are kept and a portion is missing. Here the sample spans about 140,000 clones, about 88% being singletons. This chain connects TRBV28 to TRBJ1-1; D is possibly TRBD1 (5 bases). This TCR came from an adult who received the AZD1222 COVID-19 vaccine. Sequenced here: peripheral blood, sampled 28 days after the second AZD1222 dose. CDR3: CASSGGGTEAFF. The CDR3 DNA reads TGTGCCAGCAGTGGCGGGGGCACTGAAGCTTTCTTT.